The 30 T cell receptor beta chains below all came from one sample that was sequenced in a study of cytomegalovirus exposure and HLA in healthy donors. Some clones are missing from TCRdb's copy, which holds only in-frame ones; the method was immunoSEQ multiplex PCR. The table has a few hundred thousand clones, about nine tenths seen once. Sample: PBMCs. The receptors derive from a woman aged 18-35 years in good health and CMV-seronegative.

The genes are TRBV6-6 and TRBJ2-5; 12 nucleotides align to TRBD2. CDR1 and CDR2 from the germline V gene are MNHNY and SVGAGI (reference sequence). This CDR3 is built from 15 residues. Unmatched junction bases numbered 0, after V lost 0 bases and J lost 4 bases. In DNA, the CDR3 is TGTGCCAGCAGTTACTCGACTAGCGGGGGAGAGACCCAGTACTTC. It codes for CASSYSTSGGETQYF.

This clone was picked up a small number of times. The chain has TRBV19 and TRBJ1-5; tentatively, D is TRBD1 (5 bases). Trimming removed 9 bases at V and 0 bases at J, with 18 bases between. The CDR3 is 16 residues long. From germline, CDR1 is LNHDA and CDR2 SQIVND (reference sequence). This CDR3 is CAREYGGLYSNQPQHF. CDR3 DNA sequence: TGTGCCAGAGAGTACGGGGGGTTATATAGCAATCAGCCCCAGCATTTT. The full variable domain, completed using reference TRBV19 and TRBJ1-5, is DGGITQSPKYLFRKEGQNVTLSCEQNLNHDAMYWYRQDPGQGLRLIYYSQIVNDFQKGDIAEGYSVSREKKESFPLTVTSAQKNPTAFYLCAREYGGLYSNQPQHFGDGTRLSIL.

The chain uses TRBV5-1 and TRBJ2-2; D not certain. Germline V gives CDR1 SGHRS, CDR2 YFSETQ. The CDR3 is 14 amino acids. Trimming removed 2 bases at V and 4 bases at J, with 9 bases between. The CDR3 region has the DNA TGCGCCAGCAGCTTATCCAGAGGCACCGGGGAGCTGTTTTTT. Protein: CASSLSRGTGELFF.

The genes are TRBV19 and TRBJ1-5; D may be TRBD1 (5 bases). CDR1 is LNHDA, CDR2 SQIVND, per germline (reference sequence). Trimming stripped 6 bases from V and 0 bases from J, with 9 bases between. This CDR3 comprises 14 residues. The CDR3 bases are TGTGCCAGTAGAACAGGCCATAGCAATCAGCCCCAGCATTTT. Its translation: CASRTGHSNQPQHF.

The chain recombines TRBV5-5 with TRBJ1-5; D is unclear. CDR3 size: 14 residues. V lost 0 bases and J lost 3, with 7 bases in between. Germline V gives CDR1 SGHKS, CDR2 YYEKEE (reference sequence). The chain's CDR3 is CASSLVSVNQPQHF. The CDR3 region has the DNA TGTGCCAGCAGCTTGGTCAGCGTCAATCAGCCCCAGCATTTT.

CDR3 bases: TGCGCCAGCAGCTTTGGGGGCGACACTGAAGCTTTCTTT. This codes for CASSFGGDTEAFF. V usage is TRBV5-1 and J usage is TRBJ1-1; D possibly corresponds to TRBD1 (6 bases). This CDR3 has 13 residues. The V end was cut by 2 bases, the J end by 3 bases, with 8 bases between. Looked up from germline, CDR1 is SGHRS and CDR2 is YFSETQ.

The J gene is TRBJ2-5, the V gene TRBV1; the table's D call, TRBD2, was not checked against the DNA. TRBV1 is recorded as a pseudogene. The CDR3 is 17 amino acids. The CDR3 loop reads CTSSQGTSGGAGETQYF. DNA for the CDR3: TGCACCAGCAGCCAGGGGACTAGCGGGGGGGCTGGAGAGACCCAGTACTTC.

CDR3 protein: CASSQETRPYNEQFF. CDR3 bases: TGCGCCAGCAGCCAAGAGACTAGACCCTACAATGAGCAGTTCTTC. This chain uses TRBV4-1 with TRBJ2-1, with a weak D call TRBD2 (6 bases). Deletions cut 0 bases from V and 2 bases from J, with 8 bases between. Germline assignment: CDR1 MGHRA and CDR2 YSYEKL. The CDR3 consists of 15 residues.

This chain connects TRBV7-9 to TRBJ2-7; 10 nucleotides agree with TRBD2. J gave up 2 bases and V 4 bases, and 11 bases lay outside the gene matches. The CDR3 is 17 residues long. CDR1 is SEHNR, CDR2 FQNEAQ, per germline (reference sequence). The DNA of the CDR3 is TGTGCCAGCAGCTCCCCACCCCTAGCGGGGGATCCCTACGAGCAGTACTTC. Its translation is CASSSPPLAGDPYEQYF.

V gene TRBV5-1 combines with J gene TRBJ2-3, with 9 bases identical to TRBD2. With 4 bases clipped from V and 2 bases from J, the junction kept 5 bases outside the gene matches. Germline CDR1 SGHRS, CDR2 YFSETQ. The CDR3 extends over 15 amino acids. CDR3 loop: CASSPGLATTDTQYF. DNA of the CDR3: TGCGCCAGCAGCCCGGGACTAGCTACCACAGATACGCAGTATTTT.

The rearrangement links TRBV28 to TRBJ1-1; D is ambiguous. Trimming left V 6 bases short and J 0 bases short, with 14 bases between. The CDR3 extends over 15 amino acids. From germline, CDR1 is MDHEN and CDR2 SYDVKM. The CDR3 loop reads CASRSPGYMNTEAFF. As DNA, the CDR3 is TGTGCCAGCAGGTCCCCGGGGTACATGAACACTGAAGCTTTCTTT.

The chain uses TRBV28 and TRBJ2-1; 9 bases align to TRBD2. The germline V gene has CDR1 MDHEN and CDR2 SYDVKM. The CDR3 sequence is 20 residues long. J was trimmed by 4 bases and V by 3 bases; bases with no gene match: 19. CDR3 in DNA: TGTGCCAGCAGTTTCCCAGCGCGGGAGGGCCTTGGGAAGACGTACAATGAGCAGTTCTTC. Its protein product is CASSFPAREGLGKTYNEQFF. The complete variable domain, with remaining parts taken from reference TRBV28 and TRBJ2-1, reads DVKVTQSSRYLVKRTGEKVFLECVQDMDHENMFWYRQDPGLGLRLIYFSYDVKMKEKGDIPEGYSVSREKKERFSLILESASTNQTSMYLCASSFPAREGLGKTYNEQFFGPGTRLTVL.

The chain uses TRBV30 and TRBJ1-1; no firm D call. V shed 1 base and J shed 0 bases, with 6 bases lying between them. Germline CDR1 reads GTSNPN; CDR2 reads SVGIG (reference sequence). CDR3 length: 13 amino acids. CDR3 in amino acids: CAWSEIMNTEAFF. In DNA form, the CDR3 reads TGTGCCTGGAGTGAAATTATGAACACTGAAGCTTTCTTT.

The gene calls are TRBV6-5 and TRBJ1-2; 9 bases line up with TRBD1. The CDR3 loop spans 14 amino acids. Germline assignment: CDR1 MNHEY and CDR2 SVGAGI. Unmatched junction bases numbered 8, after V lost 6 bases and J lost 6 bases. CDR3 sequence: CASSQGQGLNGYTF. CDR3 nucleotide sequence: TGTGCCAGCAGCCAGGGACAGGGCCTCAATGGCTACACCTTC.

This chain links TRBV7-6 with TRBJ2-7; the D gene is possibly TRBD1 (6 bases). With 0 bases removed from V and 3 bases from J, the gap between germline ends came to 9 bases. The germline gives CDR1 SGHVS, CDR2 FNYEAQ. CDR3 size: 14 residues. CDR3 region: CASSLAGALYEQYF. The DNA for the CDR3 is TGTGCCAGCAGCTTAGCGGGGGCCCTCTACGAGCAGTACTTC.

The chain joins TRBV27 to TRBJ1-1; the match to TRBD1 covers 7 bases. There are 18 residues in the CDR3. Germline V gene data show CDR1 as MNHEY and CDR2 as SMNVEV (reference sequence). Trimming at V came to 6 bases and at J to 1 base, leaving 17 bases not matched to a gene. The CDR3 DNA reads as TGTGCCAGCAGATTAACCGGGACAGCCATGGGTAGGAACACTGAAGCTTTCTTT. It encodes CASRLTGTAMGRNTEAFF.

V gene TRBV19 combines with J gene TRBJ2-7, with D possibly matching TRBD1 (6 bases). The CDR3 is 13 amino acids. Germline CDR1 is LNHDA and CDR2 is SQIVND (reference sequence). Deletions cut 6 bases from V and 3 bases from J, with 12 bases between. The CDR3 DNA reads TGTGCCAGTAGCTGGGGGCAGAGCTACGAGCAGTACTTC. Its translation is CASSWGQSYEQYF.

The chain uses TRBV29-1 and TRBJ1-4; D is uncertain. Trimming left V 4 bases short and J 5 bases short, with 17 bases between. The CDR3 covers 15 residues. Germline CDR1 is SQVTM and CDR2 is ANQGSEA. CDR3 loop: CSVAIMAGLNEKLFF. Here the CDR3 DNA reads TGCAGCGTTGCGATTATGGCAGGACTGAATGAAAAACTGTTTTTT. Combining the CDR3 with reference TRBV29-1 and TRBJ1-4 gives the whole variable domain SAVISQKPSRDICQRGTSLTIQCQVDSQVTMMFWYRQQPGQSLTLIATANQGSEATYESGFVIDKFPISRPNLTFSTLTVSNMSPEDSSIYLCSVAIMAGLNEKLFFGSGTQLSVL.

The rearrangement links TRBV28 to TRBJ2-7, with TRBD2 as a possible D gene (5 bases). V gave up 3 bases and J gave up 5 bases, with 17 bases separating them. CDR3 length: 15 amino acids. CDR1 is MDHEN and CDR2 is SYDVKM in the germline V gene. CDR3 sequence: CASSFSSRPFHEQYF. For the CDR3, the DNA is TGTGCCAGCAGTTTTTCTAGCAGGCCTTTCCACGAGCAGTACTTC.

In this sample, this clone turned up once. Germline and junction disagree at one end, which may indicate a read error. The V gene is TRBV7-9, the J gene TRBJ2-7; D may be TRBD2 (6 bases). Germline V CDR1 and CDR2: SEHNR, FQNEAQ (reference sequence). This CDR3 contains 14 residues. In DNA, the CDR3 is TGTGCCAGCAGCTTAGCAGGCTCGACCGGGACTGCGGTCTTC. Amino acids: CASSLAGSTGTAVF. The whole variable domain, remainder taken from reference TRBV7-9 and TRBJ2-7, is DTGVSQNPRHKITKRGQNVTFRCDPISEHNRLYWYRQTLGQGPEFLTYFQNEAQLEKSRLLSDRFSAERPKGSFSTLEIQRTEQGDSAMYLCASSLAGSTGTAVFGPGTRLTVT.

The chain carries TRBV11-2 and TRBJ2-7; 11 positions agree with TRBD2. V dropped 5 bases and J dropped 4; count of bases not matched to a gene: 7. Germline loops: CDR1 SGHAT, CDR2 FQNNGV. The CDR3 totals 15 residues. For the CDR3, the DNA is TGTGCCAGCAGCAGGAATAGCGGGAGGGCTTACGAGCAGTACTTC. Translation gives CASSRNSGRAYEQYF.

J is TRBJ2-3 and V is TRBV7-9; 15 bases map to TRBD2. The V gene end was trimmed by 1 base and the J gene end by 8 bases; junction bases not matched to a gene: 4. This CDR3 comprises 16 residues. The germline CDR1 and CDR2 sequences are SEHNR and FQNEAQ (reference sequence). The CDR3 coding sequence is TGTGCCAGCAGCTTAGGGACTAGCGGGGGGGCCGGTACGCAGTATTTT. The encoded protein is CASSLGTSGGAGTQYF.

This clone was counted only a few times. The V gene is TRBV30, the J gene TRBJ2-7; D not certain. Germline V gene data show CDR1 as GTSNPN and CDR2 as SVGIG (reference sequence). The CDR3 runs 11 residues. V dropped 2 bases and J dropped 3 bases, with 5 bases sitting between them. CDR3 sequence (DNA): TGTGCCTGGAGTCCCGTCTACGAGCAGTACTTC. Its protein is CAWSPVYEQYF.

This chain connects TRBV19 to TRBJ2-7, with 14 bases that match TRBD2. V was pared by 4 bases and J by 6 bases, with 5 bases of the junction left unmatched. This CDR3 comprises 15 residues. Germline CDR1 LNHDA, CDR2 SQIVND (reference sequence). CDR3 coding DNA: TGTGCCAGTAGTAGGGGACTAGCGGGAGCCGGCGAGCAGTACTTC. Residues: CASSRGLAGAGEQYF.

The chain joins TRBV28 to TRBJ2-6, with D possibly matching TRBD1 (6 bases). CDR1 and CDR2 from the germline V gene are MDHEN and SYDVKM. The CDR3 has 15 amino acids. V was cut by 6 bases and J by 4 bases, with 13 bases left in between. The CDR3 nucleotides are TGTGCCAGCAGCCCCGCAGGGGTCGGGGCCAACGTCCTGACTTTC. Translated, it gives CASSPAGVGANVLTF.

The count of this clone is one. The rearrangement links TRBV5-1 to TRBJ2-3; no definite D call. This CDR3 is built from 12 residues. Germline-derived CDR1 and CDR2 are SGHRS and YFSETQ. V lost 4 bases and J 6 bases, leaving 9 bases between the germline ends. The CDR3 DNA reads TGCGCCAGCAGCGAGACTTTGGATACGCAGTATTTT. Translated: CASSETLDTQYF.

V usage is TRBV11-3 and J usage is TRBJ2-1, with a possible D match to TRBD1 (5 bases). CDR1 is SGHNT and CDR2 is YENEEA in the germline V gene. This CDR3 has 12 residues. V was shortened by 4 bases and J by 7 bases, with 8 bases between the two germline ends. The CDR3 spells CASSSTENEQFF. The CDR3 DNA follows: TGTGCCAGCAGCTCGACAGAGAATGAGCAGTTCTTC.

CDR3 DNA: TGTGCCAGCAGATATCAACAGGGAGAGTACTTC. It translates to CASRYQQGEYF. The V and J genes are TRBV2 and TRBJ2-7; D is perhaps TRBD1 (6 bases). Trimming took off 6 bases at V and 11 bases at J, with 14 bases between the two ends. The CDR3 covers 11 residues. CDR1 is SNHLY, CDR2 FYNNEI, per germline. Drawing the rest from reference TRBV2 and TRBJ2-7, the complete variable domain is EPEVTQTPSHQVTQMGQEVILRCVPISNHLYFYWYRQILGQKVEFLVSFYNNEISEKSEIFDDQFSVERPDGSNFTLKIRSTKLEDSAMYFCASRYQQGEYFGPGTRLTVT.

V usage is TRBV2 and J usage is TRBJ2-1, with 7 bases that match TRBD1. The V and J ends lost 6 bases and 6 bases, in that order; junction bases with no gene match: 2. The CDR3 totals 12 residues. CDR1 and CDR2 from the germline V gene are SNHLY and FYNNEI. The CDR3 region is CASRWDSNEQFF. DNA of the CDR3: TGTGCCAGCAGGTGGGACAGCAATGAGCAGTTCTTC.

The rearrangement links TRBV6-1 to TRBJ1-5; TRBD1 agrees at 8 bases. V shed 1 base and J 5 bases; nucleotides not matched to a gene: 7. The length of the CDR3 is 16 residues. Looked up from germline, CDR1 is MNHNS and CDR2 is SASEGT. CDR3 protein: CASSEGVAQGDQPQHF. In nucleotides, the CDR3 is TGTGCCAGCAGTGAAGGGGTGGCACAGGGGGATCAGCCCCAGCATTTT.